This T cell receptor beta chain originates from a study of shared clonotypes between healthy human individuals. The CDR3 covers 15 residues. V was clipped by 6 bases and J by 0 bases; unmatched bases: 4. Per germline, CDR1 MDHEN and CDR2 SYDVKM. In the naive CD8 group, cells lacked CD45RO and were positively selected for CCR7, so terminally differentiated effector memory CD45RA+ cells were left out. Those who donated, Caucasian adults without exception, all lived in Nashville, Tennessee. In the authors' methods: ImmunoSEQ sequences covered only the junction and lacked quality scores; filtering therefore differed. The data were produced by immunoSEQ multiplex PCR, yet TCRdb's version contains in-frame clones alone and is incomplete. The V and J calls and clone size come from that table; D and trimming were worked out from the DNA. The table lists 1.5 million to 2.5 million clones, just under 95% of them singletons.

As regards this clone: Its antigen is unknown.

Regarding the study as a whole: Larger estimated richness was generally seen in naive subsets than in memory subsets.

This sequence joins TRBV28 and TRBJ1-3; TRBD1 matches 8 bases. The source is a man younger than 35 in good health. The sample consisted of naive CD8+ T cells sorted from blood. CDR3 loop: CASRPDRGSGNTIYF. CDR3 DNA sequence: TGTGCCAGCAGACCCGACAGGGGCTCTGGAAACACCATATATTTT. The whole variable domain, filled in from reference TRBV28 and TRBJ1-3, reads DVKVTQSSRYLVKRTGEKVFLECVQDMDHENMFWYRQDPGLGLRLIYFSYDVKMKEKGDIPEGYSVSREKKERFSLILESASTNQTSMYLCASRPDRGSGNTIYFGEGSWLTVV.